Listed below are T cell receptor beta chains from one sample, sequenced in a study of shared clonotypes between healthy human individuals. Only in-frame clones appear in the TCRdb table, and some are missing; sequencing was by immunoSEQ multiplex PCR. The table has about 2 million clones, roughly 96% seen once. The sample was naive CD4+ T cells sorted from blood. The receptors here all came from a man aged 18 to 30 in good health. CDR3s include the opening cysteine and the closing phenylalanine or tryptophan. A clone size is listed for some rows: how often the clone was seen (once, few, many), or a class if it is expanded.

v_call clone_size cdr3_aa
TRBV5-4 . CASSSTGISEAFF
TRBV5-4 . CASSLPSQGSTEAFF
TRBV29-1 few CSVEATGELFF
TRBV11-2 . CASSKAQGPISYEQYF
TRBV11-2 . CASSIDGQETQYF
TRBV11-2 . CASSRSGGPPYEQYF
TRBV30 . CAWDGQLNTEAFF
TRBV9 . CASSALQVNTEAFF
TRBV7-8 . CASSPAAVTGPRALFF
TRBV10-3 . CAISDKGYTDTQYF
TRBV30 . CAWTLQGTHNQPQHF
TRBV18 few CASSPQGSLNSPLHF
TRBV7-9 once CASSFSGQGYSPLHF
TRBV6-6 . CASDRDGGLKLFF
TRBV28 . CASSRTSGREETQYF
TRBV5-1 . CASSSEGGNYGYTF
TRBV11-3 . CASSSRLAGYNEQFF
TRBV30 . CAWRPGGDTEAFF
TRBV6-5 . CASSRGSRDYEQYF
TRBV10-3 . CAISGTSGSGEQFF
TRBV15 . CATSSVGAGNTIYF
TRBV30 . CAWSETGDSPLHF
TRBV14 . CASSQRGYEQYF
TRBV6-5 . CASRRTKNTEAFF
TRBV18 . CASSPIRASGTDTQYF
TRBV5-1 . CASSKKASGGADTQYF
TRBV7-2 few CASSLGRQRNEKLFF
TRBV27 once CASSFSRRVGQQETQYF
TRBV4-3 . CASSQDTSSVKCNEQFF
TRBV6-5 . CASREQGQAGNTIYF
TRBV30 . CAWSATGLPPQYF
TRBV5-6 . CASTMDRGFGEQFF
TRBV7-2 . CASSLGHSTDTQYF
TRBV7-4 . CASSCPRQGFNSPLHF
TRBV11-2 . CASSVGLVPAYEQYF
TRBV28 . CASTPSKGSYEQYF
TRBV2 . CASSELGQVVGEKLFF
TRBV7-9 . CASSPSTDTQYF
TRBV7-9 once CASSLVLLAGDDEQFF
TRBV5-8 once CASSLGLAEYQETQYF
TRBV21-1 . CASSKGGQNTEAFF
TRBV18 . CASSPVRDSTYEQYF
TRBV11-2 . CASSPPTGDNYGYTF
TRBV10-3 . CAISENTGVRDTQYF
TRBV28 . CASSPRSAGLPEKLFF
TRBV19 few CASSIPSGISYEQFF
TRBV10-3 . CAISPQGTGNTIYF